This record covers a single T cell receptor (beta chain). It has no known antigen specificity. Per-nucleotide qualities are absent, and no much larger clonotype sits a single base away. The receptor library was made with the immunoSEQ multiplex PCR assay. For the multiplex PCR, a mixture combining 60 forward primers for TCR Vbeta segments and 13 reverse primers for TCR Jbeta segments was used. Amplification of the CDR3 region of rearranged TCR beta genes was performed with a multiplex PCR assay on genomic DNA. Amplified TCR beta libraries were sequenced as 87-base-pair reads on the Illumina HiSeq System. As for the original processing: A later analysis counted about 82 million unique TCR beta chains across the 666 repertoires, and some 11 million of these chains were shared by at least two donors. To remove PCR and sequencing errors, raw reads were error-corrected and collapsed into unique sequences using a nearest-neighbor algorithm that merged closely related sequences. V, D and J gene segments were assigned by aligning CDR3 sequences to IMGT reference sequences. For a sequence to be retained, at least a six-nucleotide match to both a V gene segment and a J gene segment was required. A rearrangement counted as productive if the CDR3 had no stop codons and remained in frame with V and J, and every other rearrangement counted as non-productive. CDR3 was defined according to IMGT convention as the region running from the second conserved V-encoded cysteine to the conserved J-encoded phenylalanine. The earlier analysis of 587 of the donors excluded sequences that lacked an unambiguous match to a single V gene segment. In an earlier analysis of almost 600 of the donors, a V segment was called functional when productive rearrangements were above 56.7%, and segregating when the standard deviation between donors exceeded 5%. To diagnose cytomegalovirus status from the catalog of TCR beta chain sequences, a statistical classification framework was built. In a later analysis, V and J genes were assigned by comparing TCR nucleotide sequences against IMGT/GENE-DB human TR gene sequences. In a later analysis, CDR3 sequences and most-parsimonious VDJ recombination scenarios were assigned using the TCRdist pipeline. A later analysis defined each TCR beta chain by its CDR3 amino acid sequence plus V-gene family, and excluded reads lacking a unique V-gene family. In a later analysis, 550 to 650 highly shared, low-generation-probability nucleotide sequences were removed to address suspected cross-contamination and a sequencing artifact. For each public chain, a later analysis derived a clonal expansion index from normalized ranks of inferred template counts within each repertoire. In a later analysis, generation probabilities were computed with a VDJ recombination model fitted to out-of-frame rearrangements, and the resulting probabilities were checked against IGoR. In a later analysis, hypergeometric tests were used to score TCR-TCR, TCR-HLA and TCR-CMV co-occurrence, with a repertoire-size bias correction applied to TCR pairs. False discovery rates were estimated in a later analysis by permuting HLA or CMV assignments 20 times. In a later analysis, co-occurring TCRs were grouped using DBSCAN, with TCRdist sequence similarity added in when clustering inside HLA-allele-positive subsets. For co-occurrence clustering, repertoires with fewer than 30,000 or more than 120,000 public chains were excluded, along with 4 to 6 repertoires with anomalous nucleotide sharing. TCRdb holds this immuneACCESS table with in-frame rearrangements only. Some clones are missing; in checked studies, unresolved V genes explain under half, and the rest has no known cause. V and J calls and clone size follow that table, whereas D and trimming were derived from the DNA. Within this sample are around 140,000 clones, with roughly four fifths of them counted one time only. Around 2% of the sample comes from the top ten.

The cohort consisted of 600 or so healthy bone marrow donors. All cohort members were sampled while nominally healthy, although unrecorded immune exposures were likely present. The donor tested CMV seropositive and was one of the 289 seropositive cohort members. Each donor provided a peripheral blood sample, and peripheral blood mononuclear cells were used for TCR beta sequencing. Genomic DNA extraction from the blood cell samples was performed with the Qiagen DNeasy Blood Extraction Kit. Its CDR3 holds 14 amino acids, cysteine through phenylalanine. Only the CDR3 portion is preserved as DNA: 42 bases, with reading frame beginning at the first base. According to the germline V gene (reference sequence), CDR1 reads WNHNN and CDR2 reads SYGVQD. V is clipped by 4 bases and J by 3 bases, and the sequence between their germline boundaries is 10 bases long. This record belongs to a study of cytomegalovirus exposure and HLA in healthy donors (dated by TCRdb to 2016 to 2017). Looking at the study overall: An earlier analysis of several hundred of the donors reported approximately 280 Gb of sequence data and 90 million to 120 million unique TCR beta sequences obtained from about 200 million T cells. Roughly 300 gigabases of sequencing data and roughly 80 million unique TCR sequences made up an early release that covered under 750 HLA-typed donors. Among the roughly 400 genotyped donors, 81% belonged to the genetic ancestry cluster associated with self-reported Caucasian donors. The study was designed to test whether signatures of past pathogen exposure could be identified by cataloging public T cell receptors. The T cell repertoires of 550 to 850 subjects were profiled by immunosequencing and related to cytomegalovirus serostatus. A separate validation cohort of about 110 different subjects was used in addition to the roughly 640-subject first cohort. High-throughput TCR immunosequencing, statistical association of individual TCRs with disease status, and machine learning were combined to predict cytomegalovirus infection status. To study patterns of TCR occurrence, a later analysis re-analyzed previously published TCR beta repertoires from 550 to 800 donors and added high-resolution HLA genotyping. In the later analysis, no new phenotypic data were used to find candidate immune exposures; instead, reliance was placed on TCR beta sequences and their occurrence across donors. In an earlier analysis of several hundred of the donors, high-throughput TCR beta sequencing was used to judge whether each TCR beta V gene segment behaved as functional or pseudogenic. Donor age, sex, ethnicity and CMV serostatus were collected together with the repertoire data. Genome-wide SNP genotypes for about 65% of the 666 donors were used in a later genetic analysis, which treated that subset as a discovery cohort. Every repertoire in the discovery cohort had been generated on one and the same sequencing platform. Class I and class II HLA loci were covered by the typing at four-digit resolution. Typing coverage varied by locus: roughly 629-630 donors for A, B, C, DRB1 and DQB1; approximately 500 for DQA1; approximately 570 for DPA1; more than 450 for DPB1. Because of strong linkage in the cohort, five DR-DQ haplotypes were treated as single units for association and clustering. On average, about 200,000 unique TCR beta nucleotide sequences were sequenced per donor among a few hundred genotyped donors of the cohort, with approximately 18% of those sequences being non-productive. Findings and caveats that apply to the study as a whole: Sequencing depth was assumed to be roughly uniform across donors in the presence/absence analyses, though that assumption may not hold. The authors suggested that the approach could potentially be extended to other disease states and immunological phenotypes. An association between a missense DCLRE1C variant and V-gene and J-gene trimming of TCR beta chains was found in a later genetic analysis and replicated in an independent cohort. The classifier was reported to diagnose cytomegalovirus status with high specificity and sensitivity in both the original cohort and the validation cohort. A further reported finding was that TCR beta sequences accurately predicted the HLA-A and HLA-B alleles for most subjects in the first cohort. In a later analysis, HLA-associated TCR beta chains were found to be more clonally expanded and to have lower generation probabilities than equally common non-associated chains. A later genetic analysis reported fewer N-insertions in productive TCRs among donors in an Asian-associated ancestry cluster than the roughly 700-donor mean. While some public TCRs were present in many individuals, most TCR sequences turned up only very rarely across donors. In a later analysis, most CMV-associated TCR beta chains were found to appear HLA-restricted, with HLA associations seemingly driven largely by CMV exposure. Three of the identified cytomegalovirus-associated TCR beta chains were confirmed in vitro to be specific for cytomegalovirus antigens. A later analysis found that TCR association rates varied across HLA loci, with DRB1 alleles showing the most associated TCRs and HLA-C alleles the fewest. The earlier analysis of some 560 of the donors excluded approximately 15 rarely observed V segments, including chromosome 9 orphons, because counts were too low. An earlier analysis of 587 of the donors showed that most TCR beta V segments appeared in productive rearrangements either about 87% or about 30% of the time, which broadly matched IMGT annotations. Only TCR beta chains were sequenced in this cohort, and the absence of alpha or paired-chain data limited detectable features. Because some donors lacked HLA typing at each locus, the association tests relied only on the typed subset. In the study, some 160 TCR beta chains were listed as associated with cytomegalovirus. A cluster of highly shared sequence variants was judged likely to be a technical artifact of the sequencing pipeline. Some IMGT-functional V segments, including TRBV6-2 and TRBV6-3, could not be distinguished by the 87-base-pair reads and were therefore excluded. The only immune exposure information available for the cohort was CMV serostatus. A later analysis reported that several top co-occurrence clusters appeared linked to parvovirus B19, influenza, CMV and Epstein-Barr virus. Correlated functional status among segregating V segments might reflect linkage disequilibrium, but an unknown experimental factor could not be ruled out. Assigning TCR associations to individual alleles was difficult when HLA alleles, especially DR and DQ, strongly co-occurred. A later analysis associated about 17,000 TCR beta sequences with specific HLA alleles at a false discovery rate of 0.05.

This sequence uses TRBV10-1 and TRBJ2-1; there is no confident call for the D gene. Specimen: PBMCs. This clonotype was sampled from a female donor in good health and CMV-seropositive. The nucleotide sequence reads as follows: TGCGCCAGCAGTGCTGGCAGATTCTACAATGAGCAGTTCTTC. This yields the protein CASSAGRFYNEQFF.